This passage covers 14 T cell receptor beta chains from one sample sequenced in a study of cytomegalovirus exposure and HLA in healthy donors. The PCR used 60 Vbeta and 13 Jbeta primers. Only in-frame clones appear in the TCRdb table, and some are missing; sequencing was by immunoSEQ multiplex PCR. The repertoire holds around 140,000 clones, with less than 80% as singletons. Input material: PBMCs. These receptors were collected from a man aged 50-60 years in good health and CMV-seropositive.

J is TRBJ1-1 and V is TRBV2, with a weak D call TRBD1 (5 bases). There are 14 residues in the CDR3. The V end was cut by 3 bases, the J end by 4 bases, with 12 bases between. Per germline, CDR1 SNHLY and CDR2 FYNNEI. The chain's CDR3 is CASSEEGSITEAFF. The CDR3 coding sequence is TGTGCCAGCAGTGAGGAGGGGTCCATCACTGAAGCTTTCTTT.

This clone was picked up a small number of times. The chain combines TRBV2 with TRBJ1-3; 7 bases line up with TRBD1. The CDR3 totals 16 residues. Trimming took 4 bases from V and 4 from J; bases not matched to a gene: 10. Germline V gene sequence: CDR1 SNHLY, CDR2 FYNNEI. CDR3 nucleotides: TGTGCCAGCAGTGCCCTGGACAGGTACAAAGGAAACACCATATATTTT. This codes for CASSALDRYKGNTIYF.

The chain joins TRBV4-2 to TRBJ1-2; no definite D call. The V end was cut by 1 base, the J end by 4 bases, with 10 bases between. This CDR3 has 14 amino acids. Germline lookup yields CDR1 LGHNA and CDR2 YNFKEQ. CDR3 sequence: CASSQGLESYGYTF. DNA for the CDR3: TGTGCCAGCAGCCAAGGACTGGAATCCTATGGCTACACCTTC.

The J gene is TRBJ1-1, the V gene TRBV7-8; the D is unclear. The CDR3 extends over 15 amino acids. The germline V gene encodes CDR1 SGHVS and CDR2 FQNEAQ. V gave up 2 bases and J gave up 5 bases, with 15 bases separating them. The CDR3 sequence is CASSLSPSWSTEAFF. The DNA of the CDR3 is TGTGCCAGCAGCTTATCGCCCAGTTGGAGTACTGAAGCTTTCTTT.

The chain has TRBV12-5 and TRBJ2-7, with a possible D match to TRBD1 (5 bases). Germline V gene sequence: CDR1 LGHNT, CDR2 FRNRAP. V dropped 6 bases and J dropped 1 base, with 7 bases sitting between them. This CDR3 has 12 amino acids. The CDR3, as DNA: TGTGCTAGTGGCCGGACATCCTACGAGCAGTACTTC. Residues: CASGRTSYEQYF. Full variable domain (remainder filled in from reference TRBV12-5 and TRBJ2-7): DARVTQTPRHKVTEMGQEVTMRCQPILGHNTVFWYRQTMMQGLELLAYFRNRAPLDDSGMPKDRFSAEMPDATLATLKIQPSEPRDSAVYFCASGRTSYEQYFGPGTRLTVT.

The chain employs TRBV12-5 and TRBJ2-7; TRBD1 might be the D (5 bases). The CDR3 is 17 amino acids. V dropped 0 bases and J dropped 1 base, with 16 bases sitting between them. Germline V gene lookup returns CDR1 LGHNT and CDR2 FRNRAP. The CDR3 protein is CASGLVSFGRQSYEQYF. The CDR3 nucleotides read TGTGCTAGTGGTTTGGTCTCGTTTGGTCGACAGTCCTACGAGCAGTACTTC.

The rearrangement links TRBV27 to TRBJ2-7, with 11 bases that match TRBD1. Germline CDR1 and CDR2: MNHEY and SMNVEV (reference sequence). V lost 6 bases to trimming and J lost 7 bases; unmatched junction nucleotides: 5. The CDR3 runs 13 residues. Here the CDR3 DNA reads TGTGCCAGCAGGGCCGGGACAGGGGGAGAGCAGTACTTC. Translated: CASRAGTGGEQYF.

This clone was seen a handful of times. The genes are TRBV6-4 and TRBJ2-2; 9 nucleotides align to TRBD2. The CDR3 loop spans 14 amino acids. With 3 bases clipped from V and 4 bases from J, the junction kept 0 bases outside the gene matches. Germline-derived CDR1 and CDR2 are MRHNA and SNTAGT. The CDR3 region has the DNA TGTGCCAGCAGTGAAGCGGGGGGCACCGGGGAGCTGTTTTTT. Amino acid sequence: CASSEAGGTGELFF.

V is TRBV19 and J is TRBJ1-4; no reliable D call. Germline CDR1 LNHDA, CDR2 SQIVND (reference sequence). Trimming shortened V by 4 bases and J by 6 bases, and 12 bases separated the two germline ends. There are 14 residues in the CDR3. The CDR3 coding sequence is TGTGCCAGTAGTAGGCGGGGAGGGTATGAAAAACTGTTTTTT. Protein sequence: CASSRRGGYEKLFF.

The chain combines TRBV7-2 with TRBJ2-1; 8 positions agree with TRBD1. Per the germline V gene, CDR1 is SGHTA and CDR2 is FQGNSA. V trimming: 5 bases; J trimming: 6 bases; junction bases outside the gene matches: 9. The CDR3 length is 15 residues. The CDR3 sequence: CASSRIGTGLNEQFF. The CDR3 DNA sequence: TGTGCCAGCAGCCGGATCGGGACAGGCCTCAATGAGCAGTTCTTC.

The chain couples TRBV4-1 to TRBJ1-2; the match to TRBD1 covers 7 bases. Germline CDR1 MGHRA, CDR2 YSYEKL. V gave up 0 bases and J gave up 4 bases; unmatched junction bases: 2. The CDR3 length is 14 residues. The DNA of the CDR3 is TGCGCCAGCAGCCAAGAGGGGACAGCCTATGGCTACACCTTC. This sequence encodes CASSQEGTAYGYTF.

This chain joins TRBV18 and TRBJ1-4; TRBD1 is a possible D gene (6 bases). The CDR3 sequence is 15 residues long. Germline values: CDR1 KGHSH, CDR2 LQKENI. V lost 3 bases and J lost 7, with 15 bases in between. Here the CDR3 reads CASSPGTPRSEKLFF. The CDR3 DNA is TGTGCCAGCTCACCGGGGACACCCCGCAGTGAAAAACTGTTTTTT.

The V call is TRBV5-1, the J call TRBJ2-1; TRBD2 aligns across 8 bases. This CDR3 has 14 residues. V was clipped by 6 bases and J by 0 bases; unmatched bases: 2. Germline V lookup: CDR1 SGHRS, CDR2 YFSETQ. The CDR3: CASTAGGSYNEQFF. In nucleotides, the CDR3 is TGCGCCAGCACTGCGGGGGGCTCCTACAATGAGCAGTTCTTC.

The rearrangement joins TRBV15 to TRBJ2-7; 9 bases fit TRBD1. V shed 0 bases and J 3 bases; nucleotides not matched to a gene: 3. CDR1 is LNHNV and CDR2 is YYDKDF in the germline V gene (reference sequence). This CDR3 region has 15 residues. CDR3 nucleotides: TGTGCCACCAGCAGAGATCGGGGACAGGGCTACGAGCAGTACTTC. It is translated as CATSRDRGQGYEQYF.